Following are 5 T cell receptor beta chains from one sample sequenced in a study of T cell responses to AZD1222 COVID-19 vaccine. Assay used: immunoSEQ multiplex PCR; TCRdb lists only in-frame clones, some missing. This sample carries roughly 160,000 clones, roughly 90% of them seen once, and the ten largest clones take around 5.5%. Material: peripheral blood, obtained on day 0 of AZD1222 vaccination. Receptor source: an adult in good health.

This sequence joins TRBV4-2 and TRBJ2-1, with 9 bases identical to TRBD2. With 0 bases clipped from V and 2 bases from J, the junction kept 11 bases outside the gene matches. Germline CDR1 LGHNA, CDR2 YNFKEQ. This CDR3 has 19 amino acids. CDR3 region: CASSQDGSSGGLTYNEQFF. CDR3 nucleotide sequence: TGTGCCAGCAGCCAAGATGGGAGTAGCGGGGGCCTTACCTACAATGAGCAGTTCTTC.

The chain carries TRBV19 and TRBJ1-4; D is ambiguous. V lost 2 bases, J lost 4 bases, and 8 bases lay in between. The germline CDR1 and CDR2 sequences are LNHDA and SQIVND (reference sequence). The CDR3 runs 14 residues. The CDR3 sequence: CASSINSHNEKLFF. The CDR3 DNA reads TGTGCCAGTAGTATAAACAGCCATAATGAAAAACTGTTTTTT.

CDR3: CAISEGGGSNQPQHF. CDR3 bases: TGTGCCATCAGTGAGGGGGGGGGCAGCAATCAGCCCCAGCATTTT. The chain has TRBV10-3 and TRBJ1-5; TRBD1 is a possible D gene (6 bases). The CDR3 is 15 residues long. CDR1 and CDR2 from the germline V gene are ENHRY and SYGVKD. V shed 2 bases and J shed 1 base, with 9 bases lying between them.

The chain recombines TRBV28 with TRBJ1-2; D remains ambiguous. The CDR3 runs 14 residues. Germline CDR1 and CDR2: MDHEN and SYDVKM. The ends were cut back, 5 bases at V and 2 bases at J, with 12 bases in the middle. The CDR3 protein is CASSESLRNYGYTF. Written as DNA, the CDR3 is TGTGCCAGCAGTGAATCCCTAAGGAACTATGGCTACACCTTC.

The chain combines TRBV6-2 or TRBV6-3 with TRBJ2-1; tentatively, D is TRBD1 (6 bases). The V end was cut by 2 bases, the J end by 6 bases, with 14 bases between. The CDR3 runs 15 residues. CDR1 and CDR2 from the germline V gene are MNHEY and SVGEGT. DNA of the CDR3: TGTGCCAGCAGTTACGGCAGGGGCCCCCCCAATGAGCAGTTCTTC. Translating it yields CASSYGRGPPNEQFF.